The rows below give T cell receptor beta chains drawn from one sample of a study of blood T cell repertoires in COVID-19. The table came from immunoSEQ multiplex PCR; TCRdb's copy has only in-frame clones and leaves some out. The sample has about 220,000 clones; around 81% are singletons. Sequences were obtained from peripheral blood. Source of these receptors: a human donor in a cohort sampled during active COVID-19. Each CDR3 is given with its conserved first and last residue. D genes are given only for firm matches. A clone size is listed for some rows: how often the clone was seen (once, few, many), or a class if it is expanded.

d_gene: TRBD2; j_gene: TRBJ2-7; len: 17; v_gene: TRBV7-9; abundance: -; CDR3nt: TGTGCCAGCAGCTCCCATGGCGGGACTAGCGGGTTCTACGAGCAGTACTTC; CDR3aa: CASSSHGGTSGFYEQYF
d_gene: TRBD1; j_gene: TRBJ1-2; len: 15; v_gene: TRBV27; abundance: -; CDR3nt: TGTGCCAGCAGACGACAGGGGAACCAACCTTATGGCTACACCTTC; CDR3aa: CASRRQGNQPYGYTF
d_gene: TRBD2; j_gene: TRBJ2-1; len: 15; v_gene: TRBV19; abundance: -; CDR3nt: TGTGCCAGTAGGATAGCGGGAGGGCCCAACAATGAGCAGTTCTTC; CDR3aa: CASRIAGGPNNEQFF
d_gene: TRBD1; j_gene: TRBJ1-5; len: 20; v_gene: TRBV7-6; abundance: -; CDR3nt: TGTGCCAGCAGCTTAGCGGCGGCTCATTCTGACAGGGGAACAGAGCAGCCCCAGCATTTT; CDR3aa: CASSLAAAHSDRGTEQPQHF
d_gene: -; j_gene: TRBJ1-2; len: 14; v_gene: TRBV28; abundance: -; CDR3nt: TGTGCCAGCAGTTTAAACTATGGAGAGAAAGGCTACACCTTC; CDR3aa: CASSLNYGEKGYTF
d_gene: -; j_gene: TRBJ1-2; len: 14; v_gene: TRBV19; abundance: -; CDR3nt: TGTGCCAGTAGCCGTGACTCCTTGGAGATAGGCTACACCTTC; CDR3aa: CASSRDSLEIGYTF
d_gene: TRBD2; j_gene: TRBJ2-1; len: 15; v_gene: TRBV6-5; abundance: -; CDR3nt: TGTGCCAGCAGACCTAGCGGGGGGCTTGTGAATGAGCAGTTCTTC; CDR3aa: CASRPSGGLVNEQFF
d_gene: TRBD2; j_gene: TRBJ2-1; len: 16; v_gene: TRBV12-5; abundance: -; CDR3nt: TGTGCTAGTGGTTCCGCGACTAGCGGGATGTTGAATGAGCAGTTCTTC; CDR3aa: CASGSATSGMLNEQFF
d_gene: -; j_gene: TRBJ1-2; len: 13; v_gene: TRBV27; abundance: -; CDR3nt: TGTGCCAGCAGTTTAGGAGCGGGGTATGGCTACACCTTC; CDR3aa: CASSLGAGYGYTF
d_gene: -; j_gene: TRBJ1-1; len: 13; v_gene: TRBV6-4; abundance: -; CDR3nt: TGTGCCAGCAGTGAACAGGTGAACACTGAAGCTTTCTTT; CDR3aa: CASSEQVNTEAFF
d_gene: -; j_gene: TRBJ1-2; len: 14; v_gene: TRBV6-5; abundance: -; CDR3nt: TGTGCCACCATTTCGGACACCACTGGGTATGGCTACACCTTC; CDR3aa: CATISDTTGYGYTF
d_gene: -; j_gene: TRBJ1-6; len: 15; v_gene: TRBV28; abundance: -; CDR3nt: TGTGCCAGCAGTTTTCATGACAGCGGGAATTCACCCCTCCACTTT; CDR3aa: CASSFHDSGNSPLHF
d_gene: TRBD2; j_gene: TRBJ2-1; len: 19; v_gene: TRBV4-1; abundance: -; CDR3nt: TGCGCCAGCAGCCAAGCGGGGGCTAGCGGGAGGGCCGGGTACAATGAGCAGTTCTTC; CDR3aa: CASSQAGASGRAGYNEQFF
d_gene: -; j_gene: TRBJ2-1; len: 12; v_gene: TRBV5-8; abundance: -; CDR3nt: TGTGCCAGCAGCTTCCCGTCGGGGGAGCAGTTCTTC; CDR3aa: CASSFPSGEQFF
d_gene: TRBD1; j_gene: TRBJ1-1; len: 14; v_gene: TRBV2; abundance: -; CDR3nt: TGTGCCAGCCCTGGCAGGGGGCGGAACACTGAAGCTTTCTTT; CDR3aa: CASPGRGRNTEAFF
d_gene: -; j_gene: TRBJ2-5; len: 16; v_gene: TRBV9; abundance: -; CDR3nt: TGTGCCAGCAGCGTACAAGGAGGAATTCGAGGGGAGACCCAGTACTTC; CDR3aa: CASSVQGGIRGETQYF
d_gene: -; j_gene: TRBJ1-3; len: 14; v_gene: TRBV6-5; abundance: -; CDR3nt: TGTGCCAGCAGTTCCGGGGACACGGGAAACACCATATATTTT; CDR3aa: CASSSGDTGNTIYF
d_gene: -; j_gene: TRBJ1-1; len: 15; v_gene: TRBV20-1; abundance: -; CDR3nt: TGCAGTGCTAGTCCACCTACAGGCGAGAACACTGAAGCTTTCTTT; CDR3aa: CSASPPTGENTEAFF
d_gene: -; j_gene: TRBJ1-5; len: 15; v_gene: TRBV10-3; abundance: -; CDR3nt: TGTGCCATCGGGGGAGGAGGGAGTGGCAATCAGCCCCAGCATTTT; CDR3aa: CAIGGGGSGNQPQHF
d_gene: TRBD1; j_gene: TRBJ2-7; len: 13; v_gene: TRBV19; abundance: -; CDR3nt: TGTGCCACCCAAGACAGGGCATCCTACGAGCAGTACTTC; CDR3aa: CATQDRASYEQYF
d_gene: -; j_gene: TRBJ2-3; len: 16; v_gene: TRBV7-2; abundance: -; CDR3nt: TGTGCCAGCAGCTCCCCGGGGGGCGGGACCACAGATACGCAGTATTTT; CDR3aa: CASSSPGGGTTDTQYF
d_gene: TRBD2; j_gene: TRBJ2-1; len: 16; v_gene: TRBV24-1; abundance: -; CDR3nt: TGTGCCACCAGTGATTCGACTAGCGGGGAACACAATGAGCAGTTCTTC; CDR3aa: CATSDSTSGEHNEQFF
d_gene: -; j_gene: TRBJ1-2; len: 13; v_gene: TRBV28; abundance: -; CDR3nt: TGTGCCAGCAGTTCGAAGGGACTCTATGGCTACACCTTC; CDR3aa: CASSSKGLYGYTF
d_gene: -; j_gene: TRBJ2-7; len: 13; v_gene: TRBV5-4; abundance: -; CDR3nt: TGTGCCAGCAGCATAGGACACACCTACGAGCAGTACTTC; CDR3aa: CASSIGHTYEQYF
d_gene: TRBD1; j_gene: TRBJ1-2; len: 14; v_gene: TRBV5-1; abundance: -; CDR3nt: TGCGCCAGCAGCCAATTCGACAGGGGGCCTGGCTACACCTTC; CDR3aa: CASSQFDRGPGYTF
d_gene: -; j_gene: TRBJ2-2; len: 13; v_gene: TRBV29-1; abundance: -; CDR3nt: TGCAGCGTTGACAGGGGAGACACCGGGGAGCTGTTTTTT; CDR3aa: CSVDRGDTGELFF
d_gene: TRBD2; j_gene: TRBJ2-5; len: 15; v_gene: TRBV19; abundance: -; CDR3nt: TGTGCCAGTAGTATATCTAGCGGGGGTGGGGAGACCCAGTACTTC; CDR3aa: CASSISSGGGETQYF
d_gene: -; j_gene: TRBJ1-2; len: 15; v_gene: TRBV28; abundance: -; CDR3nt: TGTGCCAGCAGTTTATCTTCGACAGGTAGTGGGGGCTACACCTTC; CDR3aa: CASSLSSTGSGGYTF
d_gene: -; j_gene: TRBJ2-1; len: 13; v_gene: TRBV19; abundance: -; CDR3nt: TGTGCCAGTAAGGAGAGCTCCTACAATGAGCAGTTCTTC; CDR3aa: CASKESSYNEQFF
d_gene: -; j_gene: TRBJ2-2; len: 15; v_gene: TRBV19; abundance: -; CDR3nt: TGTGCCAGTAGTATAGTCAGGGGAGGGACCGGGGAGCTGTTTTTT; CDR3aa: CASSIVRGGTGELFF
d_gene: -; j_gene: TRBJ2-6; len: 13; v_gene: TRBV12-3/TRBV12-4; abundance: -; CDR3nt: TGTGCCAGCAGTCACTCTGGGGCCAACGTCCTGACTTTC; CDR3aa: CASSHSGANVLTF
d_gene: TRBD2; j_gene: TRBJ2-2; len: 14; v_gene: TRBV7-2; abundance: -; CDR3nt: TGTGCCAGCAGCCTGACTAGCGGGACCGGGGAGCTGTTTTTT; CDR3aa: CASSLTSGTGELFF
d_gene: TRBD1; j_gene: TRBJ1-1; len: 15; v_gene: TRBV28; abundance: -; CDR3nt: TGTGCCAGCAGTTTAAGTTCCGACAGGGCCACTGAAGCTTTCTTT; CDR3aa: CASSLSSDRATEAFF
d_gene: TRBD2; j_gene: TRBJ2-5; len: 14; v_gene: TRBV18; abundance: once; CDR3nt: TGTGCCAGCTCTCCGATGGCGGGGGAAGAGACCCAGTACTTC; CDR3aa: CASSPMAGEETQYF
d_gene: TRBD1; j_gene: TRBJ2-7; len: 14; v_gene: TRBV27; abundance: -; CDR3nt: TGTGCCAGCAGTGCAGGGACAGTCCCCTACGAGCAGTACTTC; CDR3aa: CASSAGTVPYEQYF
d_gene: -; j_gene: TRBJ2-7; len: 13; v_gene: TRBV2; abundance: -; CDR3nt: TGTGCCAGCAGGAAATTGGGGGCAGGGGAGCAGTACTTC; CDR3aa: CASRKLGAGEQYF
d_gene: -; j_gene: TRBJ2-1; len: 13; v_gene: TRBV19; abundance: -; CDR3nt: TGTGCCAGTAGTATTTCCAATTACAATGAGCAGTTCTTC; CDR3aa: CASSISNYNEQFF
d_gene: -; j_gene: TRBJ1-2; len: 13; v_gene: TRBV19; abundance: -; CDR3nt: TGTGCCAGTAGTCCGTCTGGCCGGCGGGGCTACACCTTC; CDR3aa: CASSPSGRRGYTF
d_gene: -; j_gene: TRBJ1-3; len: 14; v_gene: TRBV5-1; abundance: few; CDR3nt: TGCGCCAGCAGCCAGGCGCCTTCTGGAAACACCATATATTTT; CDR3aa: CASSQAPSGNTIYF
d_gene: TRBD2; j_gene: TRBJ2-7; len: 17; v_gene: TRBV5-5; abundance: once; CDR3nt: TGTGCCAGCAGCTTGGAATTGGCTAGCGGGTTACCCTACGAGCAGTACTTC; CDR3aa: CASSLELASGLPYEQYF
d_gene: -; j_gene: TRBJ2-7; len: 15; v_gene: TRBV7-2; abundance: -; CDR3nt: TGTGCCAGCACCCTTAGCGTCGGCAGCTCCTACGAGCAGTACTTC; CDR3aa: CASTLSVGSSYEQYF
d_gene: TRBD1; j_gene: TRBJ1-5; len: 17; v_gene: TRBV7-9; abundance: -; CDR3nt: TGTGCCAGCAGCTCACCCTCTTCTTCAGGGGGCTGGCAGCCCCAGCATTTT; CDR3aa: CASSSPSSSGGWQPQHF
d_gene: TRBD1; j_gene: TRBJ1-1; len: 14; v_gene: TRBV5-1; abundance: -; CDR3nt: TGCGCCAGCAGCTTAAGACAGGGGAACACTGAAGCTTTCTTT; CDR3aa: CASSLRQGNTEAFF
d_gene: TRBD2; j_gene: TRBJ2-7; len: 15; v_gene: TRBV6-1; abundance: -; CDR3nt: TGTGCCAGCAGTGAGTTAGGACTAGCGGGCTACGAGCAGTACTTC; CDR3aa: CASSELGLAGYEQYF
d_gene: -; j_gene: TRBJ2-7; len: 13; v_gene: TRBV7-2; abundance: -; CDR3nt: TGTGCCACCGCACTAGGGAGGTTCTACGAGCAGTACTTC; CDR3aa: CATALGRFYEQYF
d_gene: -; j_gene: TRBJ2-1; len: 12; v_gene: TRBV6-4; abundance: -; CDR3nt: TGTGCCAGCAGTTCACCAGGAACAAGACGGTTCTTC; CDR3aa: CASSSPGTRRFF
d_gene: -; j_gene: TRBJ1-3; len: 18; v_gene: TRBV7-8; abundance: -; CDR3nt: TGTGCCAGCAGCCTACCGGGGACACCAGATTACACTGGAAACACCATATATTTT; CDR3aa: CASSLPGTPDYTGNTIYF
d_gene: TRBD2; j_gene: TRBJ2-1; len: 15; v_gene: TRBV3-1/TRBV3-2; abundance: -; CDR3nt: TGTGCCAGCAGCCCCTTTAGCGGGACCGGGAATGAGCAGTTCTTC; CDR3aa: CASSPFSGTGNEQFF
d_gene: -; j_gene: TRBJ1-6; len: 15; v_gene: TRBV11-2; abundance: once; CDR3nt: TGTGCCAGCAGCTTAAGTTCTTTCAGGGATTCACCCCTCCACTTT; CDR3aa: CASSLSSFRDSPLHF
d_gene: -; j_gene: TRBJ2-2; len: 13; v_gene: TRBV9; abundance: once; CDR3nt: TGTGCCAGCAGCGGACTAATCACCGGGGAGCTGTTTTTT; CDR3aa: CASSGLITGELFF
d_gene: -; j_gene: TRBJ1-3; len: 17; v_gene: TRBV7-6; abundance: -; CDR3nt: TGTGCCAGCAGCTTAGCCCCCACTACAGGGACTGGAAACACCATATATTTT; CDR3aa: CASSLAPTTGTGNTIYF
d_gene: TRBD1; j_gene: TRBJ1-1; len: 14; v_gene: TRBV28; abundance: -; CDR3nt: TGTGCCAGCAGTTTATCAATGACAGGGGGGGCGGCCTTCTTT; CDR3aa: CASSLSMTGGAAFF